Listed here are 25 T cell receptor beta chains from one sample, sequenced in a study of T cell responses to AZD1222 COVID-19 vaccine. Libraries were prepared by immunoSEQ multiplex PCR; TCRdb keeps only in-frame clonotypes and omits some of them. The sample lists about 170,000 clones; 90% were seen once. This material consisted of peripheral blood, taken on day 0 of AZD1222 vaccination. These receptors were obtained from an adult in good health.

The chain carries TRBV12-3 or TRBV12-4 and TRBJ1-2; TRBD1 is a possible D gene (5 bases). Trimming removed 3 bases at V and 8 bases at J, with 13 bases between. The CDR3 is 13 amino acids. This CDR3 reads CASSFTGGGGYTF. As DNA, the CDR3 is TGTGCCAGCAGTTTTACAGGAGGTGGAGGCTACACCTTC.

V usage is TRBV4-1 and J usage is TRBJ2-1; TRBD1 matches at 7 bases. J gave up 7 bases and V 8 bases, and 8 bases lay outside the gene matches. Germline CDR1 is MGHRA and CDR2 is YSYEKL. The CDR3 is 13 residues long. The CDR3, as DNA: TGCGCCAGCGCAAGACAGGGCGGGAATGAGCAGTTCTTC. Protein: CASARQGGNEQFF.

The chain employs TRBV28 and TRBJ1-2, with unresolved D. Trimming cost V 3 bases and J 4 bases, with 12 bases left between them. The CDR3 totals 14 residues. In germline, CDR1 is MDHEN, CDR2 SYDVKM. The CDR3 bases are TGTGCCAGCAGTTTTGACTCCCGCGGCTATGGCTACACCTTC. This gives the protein CASSFDSRGYGYTF.

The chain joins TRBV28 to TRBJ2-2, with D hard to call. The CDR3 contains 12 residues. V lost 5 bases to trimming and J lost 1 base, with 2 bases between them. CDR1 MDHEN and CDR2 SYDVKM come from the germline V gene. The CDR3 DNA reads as TGTGCCAGCAGTGGGAACACCGGGGAGCTGTTTTTT. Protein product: CASSGNTGELFF.

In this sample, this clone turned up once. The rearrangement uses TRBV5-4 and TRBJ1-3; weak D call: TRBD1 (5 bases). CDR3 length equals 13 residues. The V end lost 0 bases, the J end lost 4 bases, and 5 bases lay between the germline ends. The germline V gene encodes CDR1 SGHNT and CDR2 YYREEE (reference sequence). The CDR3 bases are TGTGCCAGCAGCTTGGACAGGGGAAACACCATATATTTT. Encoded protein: CASSLDRGNTIYF.

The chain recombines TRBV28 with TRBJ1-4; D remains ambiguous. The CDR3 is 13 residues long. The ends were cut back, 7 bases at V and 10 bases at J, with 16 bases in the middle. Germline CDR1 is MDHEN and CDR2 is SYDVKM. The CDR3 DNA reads TGTGCCAGCACGGCGCATCCGGCGGGAAAACTGTTTTTT. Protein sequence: CASTAHPAGKLFF.

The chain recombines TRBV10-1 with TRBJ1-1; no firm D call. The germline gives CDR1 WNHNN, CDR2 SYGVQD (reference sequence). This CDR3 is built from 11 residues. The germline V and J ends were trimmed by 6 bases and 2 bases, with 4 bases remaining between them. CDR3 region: CASRANTEAFF. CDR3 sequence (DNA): TGCGCCAGCAGGGCTAACACTGAAGCTTTCTTT.

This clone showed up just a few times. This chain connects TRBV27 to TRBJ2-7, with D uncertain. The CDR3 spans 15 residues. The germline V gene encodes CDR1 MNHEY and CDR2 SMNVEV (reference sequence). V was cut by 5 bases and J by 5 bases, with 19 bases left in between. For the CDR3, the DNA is TGTGCCAGCAGTACCACACTATTCGCCGGGCACGAGCAGTACTTC. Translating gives CASSTTLFAGHEQYF.

CDR3 protein: CASSSPWPNEKLFF. The CDR3 DNA reads TGTGCCAGCAGCTCCCCGTGGCCTAATGAAAAACTGTTTTTT. The chain joins TRBV7-2 to TRBJ1-4; D is undetermined. V was pared by 4 bases and J by 3 bases, with 9 bases between. The CDR3 spans 14 residues. Germline CDR1 SGHTA, CDR2 FQGNSA.

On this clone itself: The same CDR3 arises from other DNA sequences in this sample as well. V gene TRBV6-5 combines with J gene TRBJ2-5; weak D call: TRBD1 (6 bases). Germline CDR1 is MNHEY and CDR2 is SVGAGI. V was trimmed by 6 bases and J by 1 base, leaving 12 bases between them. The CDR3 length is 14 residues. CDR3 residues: CASSRDRRQETQYF. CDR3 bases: TGTGCCAGCAGCCGAGACAGGCGCCAAGAGACCCAGTACTTC.

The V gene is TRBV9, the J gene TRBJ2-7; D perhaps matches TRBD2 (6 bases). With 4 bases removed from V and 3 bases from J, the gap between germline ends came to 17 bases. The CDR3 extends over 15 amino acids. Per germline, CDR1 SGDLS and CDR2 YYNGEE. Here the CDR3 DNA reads TGTGCCAGCAGCCCCCGGGGGACCCTTAGCTACGAGCAGTACTTC. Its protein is CASSPRGTLSYEQYF.

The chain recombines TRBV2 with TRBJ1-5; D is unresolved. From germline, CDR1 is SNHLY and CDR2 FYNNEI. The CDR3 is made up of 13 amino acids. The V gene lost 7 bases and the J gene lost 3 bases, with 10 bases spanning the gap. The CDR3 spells CASKPGINQPQHF. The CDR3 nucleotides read TGTGCCAGCAAACCGGGGATCAATCAGCCCCAGCATTTT.

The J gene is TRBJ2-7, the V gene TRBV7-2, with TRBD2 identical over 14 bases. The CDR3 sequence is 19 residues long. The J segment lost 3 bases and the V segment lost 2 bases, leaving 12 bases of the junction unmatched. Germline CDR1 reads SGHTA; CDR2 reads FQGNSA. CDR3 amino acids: CASSLFSGLAGDKRYEQYF. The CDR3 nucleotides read TGTGCCAGCAGCTTATTCTCGGGACTAGCGGGGGATAAGCGCTACGAGCAGTACTTC.

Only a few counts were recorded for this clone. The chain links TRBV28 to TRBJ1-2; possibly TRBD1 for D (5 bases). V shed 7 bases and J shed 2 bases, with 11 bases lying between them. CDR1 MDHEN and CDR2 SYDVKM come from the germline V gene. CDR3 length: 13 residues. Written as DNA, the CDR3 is TGTGCCAGCATTCGGGACGGCAACTATGGCTACACCTTC. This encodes CASIRDGNYGYTF.

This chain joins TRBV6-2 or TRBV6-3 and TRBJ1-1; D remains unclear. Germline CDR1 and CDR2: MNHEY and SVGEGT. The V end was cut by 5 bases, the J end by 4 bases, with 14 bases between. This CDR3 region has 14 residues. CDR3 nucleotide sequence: TGTGCCAGCAGTGCTATGGGAGGAGCCACTGAAGCTTTCTTT. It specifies CASSAMGGATEAFF.

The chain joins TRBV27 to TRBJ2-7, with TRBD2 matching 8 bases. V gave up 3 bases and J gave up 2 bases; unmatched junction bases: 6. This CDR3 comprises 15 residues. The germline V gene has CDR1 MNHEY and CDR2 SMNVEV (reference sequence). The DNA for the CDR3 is TGTGCCAGCAGTTTTAAGCGGGGGTTTCCCTACGAGCAGTACTTC. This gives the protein CASSFKRGFPYEQYF.

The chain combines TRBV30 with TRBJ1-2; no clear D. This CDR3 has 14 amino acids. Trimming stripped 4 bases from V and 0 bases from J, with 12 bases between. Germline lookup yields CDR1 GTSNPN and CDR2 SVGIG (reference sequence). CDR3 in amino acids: CAWTGLNPNYGYTF. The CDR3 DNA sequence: TGTGCCTGGACGGGCCTAAACCCTAACTATGGCTACACCTTC.

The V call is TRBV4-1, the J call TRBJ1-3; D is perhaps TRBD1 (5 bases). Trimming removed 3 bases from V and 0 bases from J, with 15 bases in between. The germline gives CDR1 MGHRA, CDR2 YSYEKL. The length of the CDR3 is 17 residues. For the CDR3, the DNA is TGCGCCAGCAGCCACGCCGGGGCCACTTACTCTGGAAACACCATATATTTT. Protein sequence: CASSHAGATYSGNTIYF.

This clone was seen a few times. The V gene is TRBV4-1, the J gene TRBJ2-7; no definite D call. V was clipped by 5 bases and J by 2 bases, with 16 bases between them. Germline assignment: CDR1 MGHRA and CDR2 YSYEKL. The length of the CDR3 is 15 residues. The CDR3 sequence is CASSALPAIAYEQYF. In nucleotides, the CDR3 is TGCGCCAGCAGCGCCCTCCCAGCGATAGCCTACGAGCAGTACTTC.

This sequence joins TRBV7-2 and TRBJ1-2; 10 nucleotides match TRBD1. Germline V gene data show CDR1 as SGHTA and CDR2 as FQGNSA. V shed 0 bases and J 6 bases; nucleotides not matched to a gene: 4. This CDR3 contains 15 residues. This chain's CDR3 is CASSLAPGQGNGYTF. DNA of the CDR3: TGTGCCAGCAGCTTAGCGCCGGGACAGGGGAATGGCTACACCTTC.

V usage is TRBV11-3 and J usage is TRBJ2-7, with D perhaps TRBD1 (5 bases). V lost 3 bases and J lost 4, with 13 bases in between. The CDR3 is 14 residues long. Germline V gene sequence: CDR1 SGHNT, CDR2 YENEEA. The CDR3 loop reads CASSFSYRTYEQYF. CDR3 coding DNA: TGTGCCAGCAGCTTTTCGTACAGGACATACGAGCAGTACTTC.

CDR3 sequence reads: CSVGNRGRYEQYF. The CDR3 nucleotides read TGCAGCGTGGGCAACAGGGGAAGGTACGAGCAGTACTTC. The V call is TRBV29-1, the J call TRBJ2-7, with TRBD1 matching over 7 bases. CDR1 and CDR2 (germline): SQVTM, ANQGSEA. CDR3 length: 13 residues. The trim removed 6 bases at V and 4 bases at J, leaving 9 bases unmatched.

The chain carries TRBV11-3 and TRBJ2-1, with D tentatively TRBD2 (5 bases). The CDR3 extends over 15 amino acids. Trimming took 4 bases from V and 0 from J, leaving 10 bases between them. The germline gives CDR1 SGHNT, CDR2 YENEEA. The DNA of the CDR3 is TGTGCCAGCAGCTACGGACGGGGCTCCTACAATGAGCAGTTCTTC. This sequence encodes CASSYGRGSYNEQFF.

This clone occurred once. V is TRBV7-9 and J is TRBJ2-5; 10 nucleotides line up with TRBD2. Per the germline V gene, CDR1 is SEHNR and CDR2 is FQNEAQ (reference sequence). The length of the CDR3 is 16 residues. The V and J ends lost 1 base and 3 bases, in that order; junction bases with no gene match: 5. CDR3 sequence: CASSLGSSGGKETQYF. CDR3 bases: TGTGCCAGCAGCTTAGGTTCTAGCGGGGGAAAAGAGACCCAGTACTTC.

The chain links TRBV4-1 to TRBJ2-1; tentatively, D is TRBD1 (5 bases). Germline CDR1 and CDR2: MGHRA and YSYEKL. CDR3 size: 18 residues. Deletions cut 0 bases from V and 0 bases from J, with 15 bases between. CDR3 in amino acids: CASSQDNPRVSSYNEQFF. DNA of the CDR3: TGCGCCAGCAGCCAAGATAACCCCAGGGTAAGCTCCTACAATGAGCAGTTCTTC.